This paragraph reports one T cell receptor (beta chain). The antigen is undetermined. Primers included in the PCR were 60 Vbeta and 13 Jbeta primers. Sequencing was performed with immunoSEQ multiplex PCR; in TCRdb, only in-frame clones are kept and a portion is missing. Seen here are about 99,000 clones, approximately 80% observed once, and the top ten hold approximately 5.3%. Each donor's status was that of a healthy bone marrow donor. The CDR3 spans 14 residues. CDR1 is MNHNY, CDR2 SVGAGI, per germline (reference sequence). V lost 6 bases and J lost 8; bases outside the gene matches: 8. The data are from a study of cytomegalovirus exposure and HLA in healthy donors. Study summary: An early release of data contained about 85 million unique TCRs, which came from HLA-typed donors. Whole-study findings and limits: The only immune exposure information that was available was CMV serostatus.

This chain links TRBV6-6 with TRBJ1-4; the match to TRBD1 covers 8 bases. Material for sequencing was PBMCs. This clonotype originated in a woman aged 18-35 years in good health and CMV-seropositive. The CDR3: CASSEDRVREKLFF. The CDR3 DNA reads as TGTGCCAGCAGCGAGGACAGGGTACGGGAAAAACTGTTTTTT.